This paragraph reports one TCR beta chain. In this sample, this clonotype turned up a few times. It has no known antigen specificity. No base-level quality is on record; no much larger clone is a single base apart. Library generation was performed with PCR. Instrument used: Illumina HiSeq 2500. To reduce PCR and sequencing biases, unique molecular identifiers were built into the TCR beta cDNA libraries. Per 1 to 10 million input T cells, 500,000 or so cDNA molecules were obtained, such that each molecule approximated one T cell. Patient libraries were prepared and sequenced with the same protocol used for the earlier healthy control dataset. Within a given batch, samples were prepared together, multiplexed and sequenced on the same HiSeq lane. Turning to the authors' computational methods: Raw barcoded reads were processed with MIGEC, and single-read molecular identifier groups were discarded before consensus assembly and CDR3 extraction. Clonotype tables were post-analysed with VDJtools, and diversity was normalized by down-sampling all datasets to the smallest sample size. Repertoire overlap clustering matched CDR3 amino acid but not nucleotide sequences to correct batch-related cross-sample contamination. TCRdb reworked the public reads: Q25 trimming with fastp, MiXCR clone assembly, productive beta chains retained. When rows share a CDR3 protein, they turn into one entry using the most common DNA and genes. These V and J calls are TCRdb output, not the study's own analysis. The sample contains hundreds of thousands of distinct CDR3 sequences, about 32% of them found a single time. The ten largest clonotypes hold 0.56% of the sample.

This record comes from a study of post-analysis software for immune sequencing data (dated by TCRdb to between 2015 and 2017). Broadly, across the study: The recorded disease courses included relapsing-remitting, secondary progressive and progressive-relapsing multiple sclerosis, and some patients had no subtype annotation. The multiple sclerosis patient repertoires were compared with about a dozen previously published healthy control repertoires from donors aged about 6 to 26 years. A subset of samples was prepared in parallel using single-end sample barcoding, then pooled and co-amplified after Illumina adapter ligation.

TCR beta repertoires were profiled from peripheral blood of over 10 young patients with multiple sclerosis to demonstrate the VDJtools post-analysis software. The patients with multiple sclerosis were children and adolescents between roughly 6 and 16 years of age. Inclusive of the bounding cysteine and phenylalanine, the CDR3 is 13 residues long. Only the CDR3 DNA is retained, 39 bases long and in frame from the first base. A distance of 9 bases separates the germline ends of V and J, which lose 1 base and 3 bases respectively. In the germline V gene (reference sequence), CDR1 corresponds to DFQATT and CDR2 to SNEGSKA. Summary of the overall study and its limitations: Significantly higher frequencies in patients than in controls were found for roughly 5 TRBV segments, including TRBV5-6, TRBV5-1 and TRBV20-1. The control group was slightly older than the multiple sclerosis patient group. Strong co-clustering of samples prepared in the same batch was shown by direct clustering with F measure, prompting a batch-effect correction. Normalized Chao1 diversity was significantly lower in multiple sclerosis patients than controls, suggesting substantial peripheral T-cell clonal expansion.

Here the chain combines TRBV20-1 and TRBJ2-5; the best D guess is TRBD1, with 5 bases matching. Specimen: blood. This sequence was found in a girl between 10 and 17 years old with multiple sclerosis. The CDR3 in this case is CSARGQGKETQYF. In nucleotide form, the sequence is TGCAGTGCTAGAGGGCAGGGTAAAGAGACCCAGTACTTC.